The 3 T cell receptor beta chains given below trace back to one sample, sequenced in a study of blood T cell repertoires in COVID-19 (TCRdb year 2020). Library creation used the immunoSEQ multiplex PCR assay. TCRdb carries this immuneACCESS record with in-frame sequences only. Its versions omit some clonotypes, under half of them owing to an unresolved V gene in the studies checked, with the rest unexplained. The sample contains some 290,000 clones, 85% to 90% of them found a single time. Jointly, the top ten make up about 11% of the sample. The sample was peripheral blood. The receptors here all came from a woman in her 30s with COVID-19, enrolled during active disease.

V gene TRBV19 combines with J gene TRBJ2-6, with a weak D call TRBD1 (6 bases). The CDR3 runs 16 residues. V gave up 10 bases and J gave up 0 bases, with 16 bases separating them. Germline V gene data show CDR1 as LNHDA and CDR2 as SQIVND (reference sequence). The CDR3 protein is CATKKGEYSGANVLTF. The CDR3 bases are TGTGCCACAAAAAAGGGGGAATACTCTGGGGCCAACGTCCTGACTTTC.

In its sample, this clone was seen once. This same CDR3 is encoded by further DNA sequences in the sample. The V gene is TRBV18, the J gene TRBJ2-1; 12 bases fit TRBD2. CDR1 is KGHSH, CDR2 LQKENI, per germline. Trimming took 3 bases from V and 5 from J; bases not matched to a gene: 2. This CDR3 is 15 amino acids long. CDR3 sequence reads: CASSPGLAGNNEQFF. The DNA of the CDR3 is TGTGCCAGCTCACCCGGACTAGCGGGAAACAATGAGCAGTTCTTC.

The rearrangement links TRBV5-4 to TRBJ1-3; D remains ambiguous. CDR3 length: 14 residues. Germline-derived CDR1 and CDR2 are SGHNT and YYREEE (reference sequence). V dropped 0 bases and J dropped 4 bases, with 8 bases sitting between them. CDR3 sequence: CASSLEGGGNTIYF. CDR3 DNA: TGTGCCAGCAGCTTGGAAGGAGGGGGAAACACCATATATTTT. Drawing the rest from reference TRBV5-4 and TRBJ1-3, the complete variable domain is ETGVTQSPTHLIKTRGQQVTLRCSSQSGHNTVSWYQQALGQGPQFIFQYYREEENGRGNFPPRFSGLQFPNYSSELNVNALELDDSALYLCASSLEGGGNTIYFGEGSWLTVV.